Listed below are T cell receptor beta chains from one sample, sequenced in a study of CD8+ T cells in alopecia areata. The repertoire was sequenced with immunoSEQ multiplex PCR; TCRdb's copy has only in-frame clones and lacks some. The sample includes about 150,000 clones, about three fifths of them seen just once. The sequenced material came from CD8+ T cells sorted from blood. The receptors were sampled from a human donor in good health. The CDR3 runs from the conserved cysteine through the conserved F or W. The order of the fields is CDR3 length, J gene, V gene, clone size, D gene, CDR3 DNA, CDR3 protein. A D gene is named only where the DNA matches it firmly. Size tells how often a clone was seen (once, few, many) or the class of an expanded clone, and some rows leave it out.

len: 15; j_gene: TRBJ2-7; v_gene: TRBV15; abundance: NA; d_gene: NA; CDR3nt: TGTGCCACCAGCAGAAGACAGGGACTACCGGGGGAGCAGTACTTC; CDR3aa: CATSRRQGLPGEQYF
len: 15; j_gene: TRBJ2-2; v_gene: TRBV6-5; abundance: NA; d_gene: TRBD2; CDR3nt: TGTGCCAGCAGTTCGGGACTAGCTGACACCGGGGAGCTGTTTTTT; CDR3aa: CASSSGLADTGELFF
len: 13; j_gene: TRBJ2-1; v_gene: TRBV27; abundance: NA; d_gene: NA; CDR3nt: TGTGCCAGCAGTTTTGCGGGTTTGAATGAGCAGTTCTTC; CDR3aa: CASSFAGLNEQFF
len: 16; j_gene: TRBJ2-7; v_gene: TRBV4-1; abundance: many; d_gene: TRBD1; CDR3nt: TGCGCCAGCAGCCAAGCCGTGGGACAGCTACCCTACGAGCAGTACTTC; CDR3aa: CASSQAVGQLPYEQYF
len: 15; j_gene: TRBJ2-1; v_gene: TRBV4-2; abundance: NA; d_gene: NA; CDR3nt: TGTGCCAGCAGCTTTTACGGGACACCATACAATGAGCAGTTCTTC; CDR3aa: CASSFYGTPYNEQFF
len: 14; j_gene: TRBJ2-3; v_gene: TRBV5-4; abundance: few; d_gene: TRBD2; CDR3nt: TGTGCCAGCAGCTTGGGACTAGCGCCAGATACGCAGTATTTT; CDR3aa: CASSLGLAPDTQYF
len: 11; j_gene: TRBJ2-3; v_gene: TRBV7-9; abundance: few; d_gene: NA; CDR3nt: TGTGCCAGCAGCCCGATGGATACGCAGTATTTT; CDR3aa: CASSPMDTQYF
len: 14; j_gene: TRBJ2-1; v_gene: TRBV1; abundance: NA; d_gene: NA; CDR3nt: TGCACCAGCAGCCACAGCGGGAGGCACAATGAGCAGTTCTTC; CDR3aa: CTSSHSGRHNEQFF
len: 13; j_gene: TRBJ2-3; v_gene: TRBV19; abundance: NA; d_gene: NA; CDR3nt: TGTGCCAGTAGTGGGGCCTTAGGGGATACGCAGTATTTT; CDR3aa: CASSGALGDTQYF
len: 19; j_gene: TRBJ2-1; v_gene: TRBV29-1; abundance: NA; d_gene: NA; CDR3nt: TGCAGCGTTGATGTAAGGGACAGGAGAGGGACTAGGGGATACAATGAGCAGTTCTTC; CDR3aa: CSVDVRDRRGTRGYNEQFF
len: 14; j_gene: TRBJ1-1; v_gene: TRBV27; abundance: few; d_gene: NA; CDR3nt: TGTGCCAGCAGTCCATCGGGGATGAACACTGAAGCTTTCTTT; CDR3aa: CASSPSGMNTEAFF
len: 12; j_gene: TRBJ2-2; v_gene: TRBV29-1; abundance: NA; d_gene: NA; CDR3nt: TGCAGCGTTTCACCAAACACCGGGGAGCTGTTTTTT; CDR3aa: CSVSPNTGELFF
len: 14; j_gene: TRBJ1-5; v_gene: TRBV6-1; abundance: NA; d_gene: NA; CDR3nt: TGTGCCACCACAGCTGGAGACGGTGGTCAGCCCCAGCATTTT; CDR3aa: CATTAGDGGQPQHF
len: 15; j_gene: TRBJ2-3; v_gene: TRBV9; abundance: NA; d_gene: TRBD2; CDR3nt: TGTGCCAGCAGCGTAGGTGGACTAGTGACAGATACGCAGTATTTT; CDR3aa: CASSVGGLVTDTQYF
len: 13; j_gene: TRBJ2-2; v_gene: TRBV6-5; abundance: NA; d_gene: NA; CDR3nt: TGTGCCAGCAGTTACTCTAGGTCGAGGGAGCTGTTTTTT; CDR3aa: CASSYSRSRELFF
len: 14; j_gene: TRBJ2-7; v_gene: TRBV5-1; abundance: NA; d_gene: NA; CDR3nt: TGCGCCAGCACCACGACGGCCGGGAGCTACGAGCAGTACTTC; CDR3aa: CASTTTAGSYEQYF
len: 14; j_gene: TRBJ2-3; v_gene: TRBV25-1; abundance: NA; d_gene: NA; CDR3nt: TGTGCCAGCAGTGACCGGGACATCACAGATACGCAGTATTTT; CDR3aa: CASSDRDITDTQYF
len: 15; j_gene: TRBJ2-3; v_gene: TRBV2; abundance: NA; d_gene: NA; CDR3nt: TGTGCCAGTCCGGGCGGAGTAATTAGCACAGATACGCAGTATTTT; CDR3aa: CASPGGVISTDTQYF
len: 15; j_gene: TRBJ2-1; v_gene: TRBV6-4; abundance: NA; d_gene: TRBD1; CDR3nt: TGTGCCAGCAGTAACGGGACAGGGGGCTACGATGAGCAGTTCTTC; CDR3aa: CASSNGTGGYDEQFF
len: 14; j_gene: TRBJ2-1; v_gene: TRBV7-6; abundance: NA; d_gene: NA; CDR3nt: TGTGCCAGCAGCAAGCCTTCCCCCTACAATGAGCAGTTCTTC; CDR3aa: CASSKPSPYNEQFF
len: 11; j_gene: TRBJ1-2; v_gene: TRBV29-1; abundance: NA; d_gene: TRBD1; CDR3nt: TGCAGCCTTATGGACAGGAACGGCTACACCTTC; CDR3aa: CSLMDRNGYTF
len: 13; j_gene: TRBJ2-4; v_gene: TRBV7-8; abundance: few; d_gene: NA; CDR3nt: TGTGCCAGCAGCTCAGAGACAGGACGGATTCAGTACTTC; CDR3aa: CASSSETGRIQYF
len: 11; j_gene: TRBJ2-5; v_gene: TRBV10-2; abundance: NA; d_gene: NA; CDR3nt: TGCGCCAGCAGTGATATGGGCCATTGGCACTTC; CDR3aa: CASSDMGHWHF
len: 14; j_gene: TRBJ2-5; v_gene: TRBV2; abundance: NA; d_gene: NA; CDR3nt: TGTGCCAGCAGTGATTCCTCAGGGGTTGAGACCCAGTACTTC; CDR3aa: CASSDSSGVETQYF
len: 14; j_gene: TRBJ1-1; v_gene: TRBV5-6; abundance: few; d_gene: TRBD1; CDR3nt: TGTGCCAGCAGCTTATACGTCGGACAGGGCGAAGCTTTCTTT; CDR3aa: CASSLYVGQGEAFF
len: 14; j_gene: TRBJ2-3; v_gene: TRBV29-1; abundance: few; d_gene: NA; CDR3nt: TGCAGCACTCCTCTCGGAAGCCCCCCAGATACGCAGTATTTT; CDR3aa: CSTPLGSPPDTQYF
len: 15; j_gene: TRBJ2-7; v_gene: TRBV13; abundance: NA; d_gene: TRBD2; CDR3nt: TGTGCCAGCAGCTCGGGGGGGAGTGGAGGCTACGAGCAGTACTTC; CDR3aa: CASSSGGSGGYEQYF
len: 14; j_gene: TRBJ2-1; v_gene: TRBV29-1; abundance: NA; d_gene: NA; CDR3nt: TGCAGCGTTATTTTGTTGGGTCGGCTTAATGAGCAGTTCTTC; CDR3aa: CSVILLGRLNEQFF
len: 15; j_gene: TRBJ2-7; v_gene: TRBV4-1; abundance: NA; d_gene: NA; CDR3nt: TGCGCCAGCAGCCAAGGTATAGGGGGGTCCTACGAGCAGTACTTC; CDR3aa: CASSQGIGGSYEQYF
len: 17; j_gene: TRBJ2-7; v_gene: TRBV4-1; abundance: NA; d_gene: NA; CDR3nt: TGCGCCAGCAGTCCAAAACAGTCTAGGGACCCTCGCTACGAGCAGTACTTC; CDR3aa: CASSPKQSRDPRYEQYF
len: 14; j_gene: TRBJ2-7; v_gene: TRBV27; abundance: NA; d_gene: TRBD2; CDR3nt: TGTGCCAGCAGTTTATTGGGGGGGACCTACGAGCAGTACTTC; CDR3aa: CASSLLGGTYEQYF
len: 15; j_gene: TRBJ1-1; v_gene: TRBV7-3; abundance: NA; d_gene: TRBD1; CDR3nt: TGTGCCAGCAGCCCTCGGACAGGGGGTTACACTGAAGCTTTCTTT; CDR3aa: CASSPRTGGYTEAFF
len: 12; j_gene: TRBJ1-5; v_gene: TRBV27; abundance: NA; d_gene: NA; CDR3nt: TGTGCCAGCGGGGTTAGCAATCAGCCCCAGCATTTT; CDR3aa: CASGVSNQPQHF
len: 17; j_gene: TRBJ2-2; v_gene: TRBV7-8; abundance: NA; d_gene: TRBD2; CDR3nt: TGTGCCAGCAGCCCGCCCGCCGGGACTAAGAACACCGGGGAGCTGTTTTTT; CDR3aa: CASSPPAGTKNTGELFF
len: 15; j_gene: TRBJ2-5; v_gene: TRBV5-4; abundance: NA; d_gene: NA; CDR3nt: TGTGCCAGCAGCTTTGGAGGGGGCTCACAAGAGACCCAGTACTTC; CDR3aa: CASSFGGGSQETQYF
len: 13; j_gene: TRBJ2-1; v_gene: TRBV5-1; abundance: once; d_gene: NA; CDR3nt: TGCGCCAGCAGCTTAGCCACCTACAATGAGCAGTTCTTC; CDR3aa: CASSLATYNEQFF
len: 16; j_gene: TRBJ2-2; v_gene: TRBV6-5; abundance: NA; d_gene: NA; CDR3nt: TGTGCCAGCAGTTACGGACCTGAGCTGGACACCGGGGAGCTGTTTTTT; CDR3aa: CASSYGPELDTGELFF
len: 16; j_gene: TRBJ1-4; v_gene: TRBV5-1; abundance: NA; d_gene: NA; CDR3nt: TGCGCCAGCAAAAGCACCGGGTTGACAGCAAATGAAAAACTGTTTTTT; CDR3aa: CASKSTGLTANEKLFF
len: 16; j_gene: TRBJ2-7; v_gene: TRBV7-6; abundance: NA; d_gene: NA; CDR3nt: TGTGCCAGCAGCCCAAGTGTAGGGGCCGCCCCCCTCGAGCAGTACTTC; CDR3aa: CASSPSVGAAPLEQYF
len: 15; j_gene: TRBJ2-7; v_gene: TRBV5-6; abundance: NA; d_gene: TRBD2; CDR3nt: TGTGCCAGCAGCCTAGCGGGAGTATTGGCCTACGAGCAGTACTTC; CDR3aa: CASSLAGVLAYEQYF
len: 12; j_gene: TRBJ2-5; v_gene: TRBV27; abundance: NA; d_gene: NA; CDR3nt: TGTGCCACCCGGGACGGAGAAGAGACCCAGTACTTC; CDR3aa: CATRDGEETQYF